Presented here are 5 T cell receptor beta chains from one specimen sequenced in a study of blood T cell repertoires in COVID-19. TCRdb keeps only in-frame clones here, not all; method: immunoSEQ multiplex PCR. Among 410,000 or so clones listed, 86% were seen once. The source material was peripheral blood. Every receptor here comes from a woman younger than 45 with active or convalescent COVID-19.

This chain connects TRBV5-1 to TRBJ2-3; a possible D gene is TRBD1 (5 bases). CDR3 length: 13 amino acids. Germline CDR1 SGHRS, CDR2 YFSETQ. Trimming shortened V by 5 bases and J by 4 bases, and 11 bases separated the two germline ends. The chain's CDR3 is CASSDLGADTQYF. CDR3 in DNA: TGCGCCAGCAGTGACCTAGGGGCAGATACGCAGTATTTT.

The CDR3, as DNA: TGCAGCGTGGACAGGGGCCAGACTAGAAGCACAGATACGCAGTATTTT. It is translated as CSVDRGQTRSTDTQYF. The chain recombines TRBV29-1 with TRBJ2-3; 9 positions agree with TRBD1. Trimming at V came to 6 bases and at J to 0 bases, leaving 10 bases not matched to a gene. The CDR3 runs 16 residues. The germline gives CDR1 SQVTM, CDR2 ANQGSEA.

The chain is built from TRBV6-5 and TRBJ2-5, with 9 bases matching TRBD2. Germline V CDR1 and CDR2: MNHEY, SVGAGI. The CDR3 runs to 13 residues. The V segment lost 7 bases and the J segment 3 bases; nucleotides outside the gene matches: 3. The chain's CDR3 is CASKERGEETQYF. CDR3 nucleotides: TGTGCCAGCAAAGAGCGGGGGGAAGAGACCCAGTACTTC.

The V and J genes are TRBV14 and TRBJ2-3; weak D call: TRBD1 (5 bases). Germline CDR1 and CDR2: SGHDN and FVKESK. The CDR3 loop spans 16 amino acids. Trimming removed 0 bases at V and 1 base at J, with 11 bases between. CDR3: CASSQDLQVGTDTQYF. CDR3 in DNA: TGTGCCAGCAGCCAAGATCTACAGGTGGGCACAGATACGCAGTATTTT.

The CDR3 region has the DNA TGTGCCAGTAGGGAGACAGCAAACACCGGGGAGCTGTTTTTT. Translated: CASRETANTGELFF. This chain links TRBV19 with TRBJ2-2; tentative D call: TRBD1 (5 bases). This CDR3 is built from 14 residues. Germline CDR1 LNHDA, CDR2 SQIVND (reference sequence). The ends were cut back, 6 bases at V and 2 bases at J, with 10 bases in the middle. Drawing the rest from reference TRBV19 and TRBJ2-2, the complete variable domain is DGGITQSPKYLFRKEGQNVTLSCEQNLNHDAMYWYRQDPGQGLRLIYYSQIVNDFQKGDIAEGYSVSREKKESFPLTVTSAQKNPTAFYLCASRETANTGELFFGEGSRLTVL.